The sequence of this TCR beta chain was determined in a study of regulatory T cells in long-lasting Graves disease. Notes on the study in general: Small numbers of samples may have cut accuracy.

This clonotype was counted at least ten times. Its antigen is undetermined. Libraries of TCR beta came from iRepertoire HTBI primers plus Arm-PCR of CDR3 regions. TCRdb redid the calling of the multiplex PCR reads with MiXCR, one entry per CDR3 protein. The sample carries 400,000 to 650,000 distinct CDR3 sequences, about 16% recorded once. Time point: newly diagnosed GD, antithyroid drugs for less than 3 months. RNA isolated from PBMCs was used to make the TCR library. The V end lost 1 base, the J end lost 5 bases, and 11 bases lay between the germline ends. CDR3 length: 14 residues. Looked up from germline, CDR1 is LGHDT and CDR2 is YNNKEL (reference sequence). The same data also went into a second study, on T cells in Graves' hyperthyroidism and ophthalmopathy.

This chain links TRBV3-1 with TRBJ1-1, with no clear D. This specimen consisted of peripheral blood mononuclear cells (PBMCs), obtained at new diagnosis, from a patient treated with antithyroid drugs. The sequence was collected from a woman between 40 and 65 years old with Graves disease. This chain's CDR3 is CASSQAGGWTEAFF. CDR3 sequence (DNA): TGTGCCAGCAGCCAAGCAGGAGGTTGGACTGAAGCTTTCTTT. Looking up the rest from reference TRBV3-1 and TRBJ1-1 gives the full variable domain: DTAVSQTPKYLVTQMGNDKSIKCEQNLGHDTMYWYKQDSKKFLKIMFSYNNKELIINETVPNRFSPKSPDKAHLNLHINSLELGDSAVYFCASSQAGGWTEAFFGQGTRLTVV.